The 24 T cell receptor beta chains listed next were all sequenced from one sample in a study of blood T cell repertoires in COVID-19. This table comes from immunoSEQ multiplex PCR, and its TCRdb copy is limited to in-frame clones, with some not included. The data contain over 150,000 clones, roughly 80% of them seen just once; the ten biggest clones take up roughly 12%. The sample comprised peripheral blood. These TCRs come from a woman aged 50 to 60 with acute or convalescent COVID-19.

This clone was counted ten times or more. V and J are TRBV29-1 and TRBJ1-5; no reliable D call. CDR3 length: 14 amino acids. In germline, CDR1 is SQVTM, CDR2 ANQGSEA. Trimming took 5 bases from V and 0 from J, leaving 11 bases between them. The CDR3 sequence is CSVSDTYSNQPQHF. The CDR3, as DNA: TGCAGCGTTTCCGACACATATAGCAATCAGCCCCAGCATTTT.

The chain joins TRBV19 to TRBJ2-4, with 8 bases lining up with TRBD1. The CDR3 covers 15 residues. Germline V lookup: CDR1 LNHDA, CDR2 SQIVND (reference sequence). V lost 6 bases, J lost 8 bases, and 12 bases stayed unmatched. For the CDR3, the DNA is TGTGCCAGTAGACCTGGGACAGGCAGGAGAGACATTCAGTACTTC. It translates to CASRPGTGRRDIQYF.

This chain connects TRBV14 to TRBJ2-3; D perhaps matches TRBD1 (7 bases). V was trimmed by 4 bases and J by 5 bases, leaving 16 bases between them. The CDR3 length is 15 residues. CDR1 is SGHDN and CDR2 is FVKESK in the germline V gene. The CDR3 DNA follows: TGTGCCAGCAGCCTCTCTGGAGGGGGCGTAGATACGCAGTATTTT. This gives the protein CASSLSGGGVDTQYF.

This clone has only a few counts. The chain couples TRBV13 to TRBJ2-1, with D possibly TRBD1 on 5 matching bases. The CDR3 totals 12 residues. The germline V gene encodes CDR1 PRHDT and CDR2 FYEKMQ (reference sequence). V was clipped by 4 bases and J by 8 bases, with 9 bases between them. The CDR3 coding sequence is TGTGCCAGCAGCTCCCTAGGGGATGAGCAGTTCTTC. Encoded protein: CASSSLGDEQFF.

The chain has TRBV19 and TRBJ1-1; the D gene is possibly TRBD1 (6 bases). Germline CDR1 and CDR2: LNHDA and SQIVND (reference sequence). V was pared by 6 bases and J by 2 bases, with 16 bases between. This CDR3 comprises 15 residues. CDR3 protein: CASSRWGGGNTEAFF. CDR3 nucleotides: TGTGCCAGTAGCCGCTGGGGGGGCGGAAACACTGAAGCTTTCTTT.

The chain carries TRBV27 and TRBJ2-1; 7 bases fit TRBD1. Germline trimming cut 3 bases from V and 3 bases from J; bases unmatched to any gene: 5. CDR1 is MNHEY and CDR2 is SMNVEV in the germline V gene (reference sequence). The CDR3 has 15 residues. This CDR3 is CASSFGDSDYNEQFF. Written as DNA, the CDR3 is TGTGCCAGCAGTTTTGGGGACAGCGACTACAATGAGCAGTTCTTC.

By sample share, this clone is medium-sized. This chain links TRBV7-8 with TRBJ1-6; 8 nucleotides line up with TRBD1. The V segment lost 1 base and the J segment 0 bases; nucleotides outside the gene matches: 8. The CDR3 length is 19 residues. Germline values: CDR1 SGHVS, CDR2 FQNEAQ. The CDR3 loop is CASSLDYRDRSSYNSPLHF. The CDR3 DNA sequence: TGTGCCAGCAGCTTAGACTATAGGGACAGGAGCTCCTATAATTCACCCCTCCACTTT.

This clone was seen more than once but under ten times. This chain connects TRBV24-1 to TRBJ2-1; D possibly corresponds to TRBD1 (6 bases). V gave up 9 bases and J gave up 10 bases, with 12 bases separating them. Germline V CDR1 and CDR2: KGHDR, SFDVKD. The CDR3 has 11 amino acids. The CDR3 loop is CATDDRGEQFF. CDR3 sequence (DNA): TGTGCCACCGACGATAGGGGGGAGCAGTTCTTC.

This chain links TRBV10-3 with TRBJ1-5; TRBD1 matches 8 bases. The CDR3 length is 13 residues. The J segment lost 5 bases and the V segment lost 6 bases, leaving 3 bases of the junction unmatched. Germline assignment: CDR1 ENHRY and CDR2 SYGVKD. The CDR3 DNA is TGTGCCATCAGGCCGACAGGGGATCAGCCCCAGCATTTT. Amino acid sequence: CAIRPTGDQPQHF.

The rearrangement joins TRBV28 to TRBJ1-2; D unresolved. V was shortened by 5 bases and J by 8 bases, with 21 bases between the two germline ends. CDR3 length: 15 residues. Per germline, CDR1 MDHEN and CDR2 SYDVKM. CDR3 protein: CASSPPTRRIRGYTF. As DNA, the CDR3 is TGTGCCAGCAGTCCCCCGACTCGTCGAATAAGGGGCTACACCTTC.

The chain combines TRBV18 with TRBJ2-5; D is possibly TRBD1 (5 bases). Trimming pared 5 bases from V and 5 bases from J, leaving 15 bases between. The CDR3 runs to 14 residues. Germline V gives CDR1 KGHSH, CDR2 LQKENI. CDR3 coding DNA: TGTGCCAGCTCAGCAGGACCCGCAGGGGAGACCCAGTACTTC. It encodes CASSAGPAGETQYF.

Here the CDR3 DNA reads TGTGCCAGCAGTGGCGGGACAGGGGAATACAATTCACCCCTCCACTTT. Protein sequence: CASSGGTGEYNSPLHF. The chain combines TRBV27 with TRBJ1-6, with 10 bases aligning to TRBD1. Per germline, CDR1 MNHEY and CDR2 SMNVEV (reference sequence). Germline trimming cut 5 bases from V and 7 bases from J; bases unmatched to any gene: 8. This CDR3 is 16 amino acids long.

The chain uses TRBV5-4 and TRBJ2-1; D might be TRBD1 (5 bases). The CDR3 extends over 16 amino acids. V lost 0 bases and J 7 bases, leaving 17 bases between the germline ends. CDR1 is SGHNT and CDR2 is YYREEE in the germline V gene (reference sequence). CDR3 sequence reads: CASSLEWSGLRNEQFF. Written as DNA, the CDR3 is TGTGCCAGCAGCTTGGAGTGGTCAGGGTTAAGGAATGAGCAGTTCTTC. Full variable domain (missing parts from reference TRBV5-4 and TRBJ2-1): ETGVTQSPTHLIKTRGQQVTLRCSSQSGHNTVSWYQQALGQGPQFIFQYYREEENGRGNFPPRFSGLQFPNYSSELNVNALELDDSALYLCASSLEWSGLRNEQFFGPGTRLTVL.

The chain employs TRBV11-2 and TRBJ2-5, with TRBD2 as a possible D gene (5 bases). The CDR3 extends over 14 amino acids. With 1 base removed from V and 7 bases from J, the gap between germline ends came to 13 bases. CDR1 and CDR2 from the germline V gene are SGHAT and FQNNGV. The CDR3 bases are TGTGCCAGCAGCTTAGTCTTTAGGGCGGGGACCCAGTACTTC. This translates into CASSLVFRAGTQYF.

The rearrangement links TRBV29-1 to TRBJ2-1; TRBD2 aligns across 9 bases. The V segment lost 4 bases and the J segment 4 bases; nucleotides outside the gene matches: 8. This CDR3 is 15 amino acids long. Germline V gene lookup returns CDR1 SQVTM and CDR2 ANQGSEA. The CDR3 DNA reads TGCAGCGTTGTACAGCGGGGGGCAACTTACAATGAGCAGTTCTTC. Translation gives CSVVQRGATYNEQFF.

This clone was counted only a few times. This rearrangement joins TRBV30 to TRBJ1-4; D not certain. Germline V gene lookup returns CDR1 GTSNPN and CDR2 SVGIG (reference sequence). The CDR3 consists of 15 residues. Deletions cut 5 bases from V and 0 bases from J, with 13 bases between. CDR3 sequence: CAWEPRSATNEKLFF. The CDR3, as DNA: TGTGCCTGGGAACCCCGGAGTGCAACTAATGAAAAACTGTTTTTT.

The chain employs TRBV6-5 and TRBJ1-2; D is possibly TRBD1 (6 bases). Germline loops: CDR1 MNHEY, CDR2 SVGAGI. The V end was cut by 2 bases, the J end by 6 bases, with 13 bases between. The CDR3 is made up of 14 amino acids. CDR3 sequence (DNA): TGTGCCAGCAGTTACGGGCGGGGGGGCGATGGCTACACCTTC. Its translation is CASSYGRGGDGYTF.

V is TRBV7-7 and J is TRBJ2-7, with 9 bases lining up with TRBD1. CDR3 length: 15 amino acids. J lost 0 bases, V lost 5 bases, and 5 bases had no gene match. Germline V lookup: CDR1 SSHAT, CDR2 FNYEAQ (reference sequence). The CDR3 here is CASSLGTGNSYEQYF. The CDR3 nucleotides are TGTGCCAGCAGCCTAGGGACAGGGAACTCCTACGAGCAGTACTTC. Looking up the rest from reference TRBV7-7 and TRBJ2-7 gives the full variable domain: GAGVSQSPRYKVTKRGQDVTLRCDPISSHATLYWYQQALGQGPEFLTYFNYEAQPDKSGLPSDRFSAERPEGSISTLTIQRTEQRDSAMYRCASSLGTGNSYEQYFGPGTRLTVT.

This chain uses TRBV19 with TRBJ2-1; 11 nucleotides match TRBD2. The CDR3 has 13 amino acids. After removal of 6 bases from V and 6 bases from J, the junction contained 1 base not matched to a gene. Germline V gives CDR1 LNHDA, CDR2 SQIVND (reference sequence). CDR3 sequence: CASRGTSGNEQFF. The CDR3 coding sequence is TGTGCCAGTAGAGGGACTAGCGGCAATGAGCAGTTCTTC.

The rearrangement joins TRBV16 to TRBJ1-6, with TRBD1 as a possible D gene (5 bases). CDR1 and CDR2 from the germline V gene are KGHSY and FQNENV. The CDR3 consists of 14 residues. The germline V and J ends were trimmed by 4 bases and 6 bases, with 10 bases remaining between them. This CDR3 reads CASSRQPSNSPLHF. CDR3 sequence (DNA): TGTGCCAGCAGCCGACAGCCCAGTAATTCACCCCTCCACTTT. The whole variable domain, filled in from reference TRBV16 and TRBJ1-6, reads GEEVAQTPKHLVRGEGQKAKLYCAPIKGHSYVFWYQQVLKNEFKFLISFQNENVFDETGMPKERFSAKCLPNSPCSLEIQATKLEDSAVYFCASSRQPSNSPLHFGNGTRLTVT.

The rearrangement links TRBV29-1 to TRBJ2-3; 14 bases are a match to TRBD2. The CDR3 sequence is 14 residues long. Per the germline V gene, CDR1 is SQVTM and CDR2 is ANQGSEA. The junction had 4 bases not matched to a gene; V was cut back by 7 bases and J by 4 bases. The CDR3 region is CSGRLAGGSDTQYF. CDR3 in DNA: TGCAGCGGCCGACTAGCGGGAGGGTCAGATACGCAGTATTTT.

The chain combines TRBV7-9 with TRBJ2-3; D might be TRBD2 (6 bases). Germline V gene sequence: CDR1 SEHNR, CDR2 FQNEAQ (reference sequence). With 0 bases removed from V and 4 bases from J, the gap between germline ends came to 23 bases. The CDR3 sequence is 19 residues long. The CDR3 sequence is CASSLALGWRDSSADTQYF. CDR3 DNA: TGTGCCAGCAGCTTAGCGCTGGGGTGGCGGGACTCCTCCGCAGATACGCAGTATTTT.

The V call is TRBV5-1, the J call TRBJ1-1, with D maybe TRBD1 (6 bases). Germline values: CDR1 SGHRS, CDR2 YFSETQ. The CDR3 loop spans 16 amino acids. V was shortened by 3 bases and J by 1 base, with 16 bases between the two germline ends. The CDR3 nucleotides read TGCGCCAGCAGCTCCTTGAAGGGGGGGACGAACACTGAAGCTTTCTTT. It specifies CASSSLKGGTNTEAFF. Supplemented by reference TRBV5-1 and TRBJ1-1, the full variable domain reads KAGVTQTPRYLIKTRGQQVTLSCSPISGHRSVSWYQQTPGQGLQFLFEYFSETQRNKGNFPGRFSGRQFSNSRSEMNVSTLELGDSALYLCASSSLKGGTNTEAFFGQGTRLTVV.

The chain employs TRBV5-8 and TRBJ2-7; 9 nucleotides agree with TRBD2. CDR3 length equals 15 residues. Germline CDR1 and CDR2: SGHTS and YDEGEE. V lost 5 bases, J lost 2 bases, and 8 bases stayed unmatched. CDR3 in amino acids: CASSRGLATTYEQYF. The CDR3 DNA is TGTGCCAGCAGTCGAGGACTAGCGACAACCTACGAGCAGTACTTC.